These 4 T cell receptor beta chains were sequenced from one sample in a study of patients and donors after allogeneic stem cell transplantation. TCRdb reprocessed the RT-PCR reads via MiXCR and lists one record per CDR3 protein. In the table there are roughly 200,000 distinct CDR3 sequences, less than 50% of which are singletons. The specimen was blood, either unsorted or a sorted T cell fraction (not recorded which). The receptors originated from a human donor who was either an allogeneic HSCT recipient or a stem cell or donor lymphocyte infusion donor (not recorded which). It is not recorded whose cells these are; they may come from a transplant donor.

The chain is built from TRBV3-1 and TRBJ2-2; D gene unclear. Trimming removed 1 base from V and 4 bases from J, with 19 bases in between. Germline V gene data show CDR1 as LGHDT and CDR2 as YNNKEL (reference sequence). The CDR3 spans 18 residues. The CDR3 DNA reads as TGTGCCAGCAGCCAAGTTTGGGCAGCCCGGCGTGGCACCGGGGAGCTGTTTTTT. Translating it yields CASSQVWAARRGTGELFF. The full variable domain, rest sourced from reference TRBV3-1 and TRBJ2-2, is DTAVSQTPKYLVTQMGNDKSIKCEQNLGHDTMYWYKQDSKKFLKIMFSYNNKELIINETVPNRFSPKSPDKAHLNLHINSLELGDSAVYFCASSQVWAARRGTGELFFGEGSRLTVL.

Many counts were recorded for this clonotype. V is TRBV18 and J is TRBJ1-2; D unclear. The CDR3 is 15 residues long. Per germline, CDR1 KGHSH and CDR2 LQKENI. V dropped 3 bases and J dropped 0 bases, with 11 bases sitting between them. CDR3 protein: CASSPIEAANYGYTF. CDR3 sequence (DNA): TGTGCCAGCTCACCCATTGAGGCGGCTAACTATGGCTACACCTTC.

The chain carries TRBV29-1 and TRBJ1-1; D is undetermined. Trimming removed 4 bases from V and 0 bases from J, with 3 bases in between. Germline CDR1 is SQVTM and CDR2 is ANQGSEA. This CDR3 spans 11 amino acids. For the CDR3, the DNA is TGCAGCGTTGGTGTGAACACTGAAGCTTTCTTT. Encoded protein: CSVGVNTEAFF.

This rearrangement joins TRBV10-3 to TRBJ2-1, with D perhaps matching TRBD2 (5 bases). The CDR3 is 14 residues long. Deletions cut 8 bases from V and 0 bases from J, with 11 bases between. Germline loops: CDR1 ENHRY, CDR2 SYGVKD. The CDR3 here is CAIGKRNSYNEQFF. In DNA, the CDR3 is TGTGCCATCGGAAAGCGGAACTCCTACAATGAGCAGTTCTTC.